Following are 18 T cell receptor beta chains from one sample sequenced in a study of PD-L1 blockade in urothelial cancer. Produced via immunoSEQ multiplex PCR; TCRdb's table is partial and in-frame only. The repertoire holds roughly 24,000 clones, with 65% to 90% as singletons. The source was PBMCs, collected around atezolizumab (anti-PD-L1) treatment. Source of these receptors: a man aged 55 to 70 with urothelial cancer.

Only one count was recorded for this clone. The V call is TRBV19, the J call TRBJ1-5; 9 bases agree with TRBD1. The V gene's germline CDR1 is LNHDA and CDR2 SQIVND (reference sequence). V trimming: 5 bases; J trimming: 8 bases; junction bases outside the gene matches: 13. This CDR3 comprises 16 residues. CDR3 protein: CASSLGQGGGREPQHF. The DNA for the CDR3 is TGTGCCAGTAGTTTGGGACAGGGTGGGGGAAGAGAGCCCCAGCATTTT.

The CDR3 nucleotides are TGTGCCAGCAGCTCCGCCCGGGAGAGCTCTGGAAACACCATATATTTT. It codes for CASSSARESSGNTIYF. V gene TRBV5-4 combines with J gene TRBJ1-3; D gene uncertain. Germline assignment: CDR1 SGHNT and CDR2 YYREEE (reference sequence). The CDR3 length is 16 residues. The V gene lost 3 bases and the J gene lost 0 bases, with 13 bases spanning the gap.

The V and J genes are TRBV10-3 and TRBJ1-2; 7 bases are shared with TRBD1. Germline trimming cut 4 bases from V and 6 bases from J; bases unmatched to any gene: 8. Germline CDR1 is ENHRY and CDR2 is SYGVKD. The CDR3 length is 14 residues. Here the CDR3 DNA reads TGTGCCATCAGTGCAGGACAGGACATGAATGGCTACACCTTC. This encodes CAISAGQDMNGYTF.

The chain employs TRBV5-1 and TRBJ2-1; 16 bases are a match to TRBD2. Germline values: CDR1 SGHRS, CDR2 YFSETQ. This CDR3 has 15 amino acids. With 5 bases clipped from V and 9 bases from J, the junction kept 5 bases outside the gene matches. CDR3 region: CASRQGTSGRVEQFF. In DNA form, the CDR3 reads TGCGCCAGCAGACAAGGGACTAGCGGGAGGGTTGAGCAGTTCTTC.

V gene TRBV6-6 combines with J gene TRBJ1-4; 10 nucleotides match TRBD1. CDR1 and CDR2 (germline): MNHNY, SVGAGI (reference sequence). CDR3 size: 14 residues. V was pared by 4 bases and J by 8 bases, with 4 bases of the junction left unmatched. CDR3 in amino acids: CASSWTGGEEKLFF. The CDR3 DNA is TGTGCCAGCAGTTGGACAGGGGGTGAGGAAAAACTGTTTTTT.

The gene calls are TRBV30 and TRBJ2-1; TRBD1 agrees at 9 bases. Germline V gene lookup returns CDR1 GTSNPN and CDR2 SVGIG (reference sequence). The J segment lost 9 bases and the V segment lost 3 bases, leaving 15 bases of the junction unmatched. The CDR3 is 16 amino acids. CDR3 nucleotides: TGTGCCTGGAGGTCCCATGGACAGGGGTCAAAATTTGAGCAGTTCTTC. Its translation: CAWRSHGQGSKFEQFF.

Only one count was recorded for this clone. CDR3 amino acids: CASSLGAGALSGGYTF. The DNA of the CDR3 is TGTGCCAGCAGCTTAGGCGCGGGAGCCCTGTCTGGTGGCTACACCTTC. The V call is TRBV7-9, the J call TRBJ1-2; the D is unclear. V lost 1 base, J lost 7 bases, and 19 bases lay in between. CDR1 and CDR2 (germline): SEHNR, FQNEAQ (reference sequence). This CDR3 region has 16 residues.

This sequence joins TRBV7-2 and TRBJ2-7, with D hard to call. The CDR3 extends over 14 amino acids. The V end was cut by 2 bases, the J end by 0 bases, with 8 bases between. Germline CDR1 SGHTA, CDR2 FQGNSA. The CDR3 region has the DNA TGTGCCAGCAGCTTACAAAGTAGCTCCTACGAGCAGTACTTC. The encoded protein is CASSLQSSSYEQYF.

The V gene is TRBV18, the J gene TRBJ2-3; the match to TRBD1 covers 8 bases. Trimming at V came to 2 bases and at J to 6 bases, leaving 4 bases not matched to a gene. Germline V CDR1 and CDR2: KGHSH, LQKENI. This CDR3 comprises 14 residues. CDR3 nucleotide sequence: TGTGCCAGCTCACCATCGAGACAGGGGGATACGCAGTATTTT. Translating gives CASSPSRQGDTQYF.

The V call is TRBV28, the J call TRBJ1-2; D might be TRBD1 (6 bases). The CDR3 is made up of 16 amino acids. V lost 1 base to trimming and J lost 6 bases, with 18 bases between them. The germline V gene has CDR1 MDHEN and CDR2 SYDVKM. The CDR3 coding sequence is TGTGCCAGCAGTTTATTGGGTAGGACAGCCCTCGATGGCTACACCTTC. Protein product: CASSLLGRTALDGYTF.

The CDR3 bases are TGTGCCAGCAGTTACCTCCGGGACACTAGCGACACTGAAGCTTTCTTT. Protein sequence: CASSYLRDTSDTEAFF. This rearrangement joins TRBV6-5 to TRBJ1-1; D is possibly TRBD1 (6 bases). Germline V lookup: CDR1 MNHEY, CDR2 SVGAGI. V was pared by 2 bases and J by 3 bases, with 16 bases between. The CDR3 loop spans 16 amino acids.

CDR3 residues: CASSYGQGNMNTEAFF. For the CDR3, the DNA is TGCGCCAGCAGCTATGGACAGGGCAATATGAACACTGAAGCTTTCTTT. The V and J genes are TRBV5-1 and TRBJ1-1; 8 nucleotides match TRBD1. The V segment lost 3 bases and the J segment 0 bases; nucleotides outside the gene matches: 7. The V gene's germline CDR1 is SGHRS and CDR2 YFSETQ. CDR3 size: 16 residues. The full variable domain, completed using reference TRBV5-1 and TRBJ1-1, is KAGVTQTPRYLIKTRGQQVTLSCSPISGHRSVSWYQQTPGQGLQFLFEYFSETQRNKGNFPGRFSGRQFSNSRSEMNVSTLELGDSALYLCASSYGQGNMNTEAFFGQGTRLTVV.

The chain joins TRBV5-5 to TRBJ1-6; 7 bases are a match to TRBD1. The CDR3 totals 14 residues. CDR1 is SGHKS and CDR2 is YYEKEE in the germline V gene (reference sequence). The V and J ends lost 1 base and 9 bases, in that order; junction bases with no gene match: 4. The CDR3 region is CASSLLTGFSPLHF. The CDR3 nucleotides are TGTGCCAGCAGCTTGCTGACAGGGTTTTCACCCCTCCACTTT.

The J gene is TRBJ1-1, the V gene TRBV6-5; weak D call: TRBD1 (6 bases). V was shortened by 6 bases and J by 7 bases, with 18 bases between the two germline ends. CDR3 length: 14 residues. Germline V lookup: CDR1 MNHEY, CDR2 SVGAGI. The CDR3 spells CASRLTGREGEAFF. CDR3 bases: TGTGCCAGCAGGTTGACAGGCCGGGAAGGTGAAGCTTTCTTT.

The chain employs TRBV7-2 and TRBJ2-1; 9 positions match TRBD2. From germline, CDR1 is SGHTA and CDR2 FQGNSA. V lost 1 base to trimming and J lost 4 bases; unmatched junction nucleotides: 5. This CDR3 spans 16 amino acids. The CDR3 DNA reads TGTGCCAGCAGCTTAGTGCTAGCGGGGCCTTACAATGAGCAGTTCTTC. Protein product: CASSLVLAGPYNEQFF.

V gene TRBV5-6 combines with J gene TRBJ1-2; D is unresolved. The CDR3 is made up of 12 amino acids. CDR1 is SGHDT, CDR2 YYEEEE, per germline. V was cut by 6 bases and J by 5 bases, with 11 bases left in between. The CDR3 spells CASTGEGYGYTF. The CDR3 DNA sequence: TGTGCCAGCACCGGCGAGGGATATGGCTACACCTTC.

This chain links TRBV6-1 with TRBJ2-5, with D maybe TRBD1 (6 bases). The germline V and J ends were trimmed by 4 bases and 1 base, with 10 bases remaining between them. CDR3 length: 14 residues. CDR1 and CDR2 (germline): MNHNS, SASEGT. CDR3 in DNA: TGTGCCAGCAGTGTCCGACAGGCCCAAGAGACCCAGTACTTC. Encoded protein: CASSVRQAQETQYF.

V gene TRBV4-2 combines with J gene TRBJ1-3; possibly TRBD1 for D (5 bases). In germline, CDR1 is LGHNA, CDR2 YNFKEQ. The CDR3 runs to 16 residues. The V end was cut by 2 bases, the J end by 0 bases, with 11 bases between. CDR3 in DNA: TGTGCCAGCAGCCAACCGGACACGAGCTCTGGAAACACCATATATTTT. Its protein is CASSQPDTSSGNTIYF.